This paragraph covers one TCR beta chain sequence. The sample belongs to a study of blood T cell repertoires in COVID-19. Turning to the study itself: Whether acute or convalescent, the COVID-19 samples came from the United States, Italy and Spain. Sources were T cells, B-cell-depleted T cells, or PBMCs; the material itself was cDNA or gDNA.

Original processing notes: By means of reference gene primer amplification, nucleated cell counts were estimated. Data came from immunoSEQ multiplex PCR; TCRdb stores just in-frame clones and leaves some out. V and J calls plus clone size are reproduced from that table; the DNA served to infer D and trimming. The table has 150,000 to 180,000 clones, around 83% seen once; the top ten hold 8% to 9%. Germline V gene lookup returns CDR1 LGHDT and CDR2 YNNKEL (reference sequence). The junction had 13 bases not matched to a gene; V was cut back by 1 base and J by 9 bases. The length of the CDR3 is 17 residues. A Seattle source enrolled patients during active infection and followed them longitudinally.

The specimen was peripheral blood. V usage is TRBV3-1 (or the pseudogene TRBV3-2) and J usage is TRBJ1-5; 9 nucleotides agree with TRBD1. The sequence derives from a woman aged 55 to 70 with COVID-19, enrolled during active disease. CDR3 protein: CASSQGVTGGKLLPQHF. The CDR3, as DNA: TGTGCCAGCAGCCAAGGAGTGACAGGGGGGAAACTTCTGCCCCAGCATTTT.